This record covers a single T cell receptor beta chain. Its target is unknown. This specimen belongs to a study of chemoradiotherapy in HPV16-positive cancers. As for the study in general: Candidate HPV-specific T-cell clones and common TCR motifs came from functional assays in two HPV16-positive patients.

Germline values: CDR1 SEHNR, CDR2 FQNEAQ (reference sequence). After removal of 0 bases from V and 6 bases from J, the junction contained 5 bases not matched to a gene. The CDR3 has 16 amino acids. Data came from immunoSEQ multiplex PCR; TCRdb stores just in-frame clones and leaves some out. The table has roughly 21,000 clones, around 85% seen once. Study-wide points: Candidate HPV-specific clones and E7-related TCR motifs grew in tumor during treatment. For HPV16-positive patients, expanding HPV-responsive T cells associated with longer recurrence-free survival.

The sequence derives from a human donor with HPV-associated anogenital cancer. The chain is built from TRBV7-9 and TRBJ1-6; 7 bases align to TRBD1. The material sequenced was blood, taken from a patient who underwent chemoradiotherapy. The CDR3 coding sequence is TGTGCCAGCAGCTTAGCCTCGGGACAGTCTAATTCACCCCTCCACTTT. This encodes CASSLASGQSNSPLHF.